This TCR beta chain was recovered during a study of blood T cell repertoires in COVID-19 (dated by TCRdb to about 2020). In the study overall: The collaborator samples originated in the United States, Italy and Spain and spanned the acute and convalescent phases of COVID-19. The repertoires were released in a freely available public database intended as a resource for research on the immune response to SARS-CoV-2. A de-identified subject ID, COVID-19 status, age in years and sex were almost always included in the sample metadata. The samples were drawn from two sources: the first 160 participants of the ongoing ImmuneRACE study, and over 1,000 subjects contributed by 6 global collaborators. The prospective study material was composed of cDNA or gDNA derived from T cells, B-cell-depleted T cells, or PBMCs. Where available, HLA class I and class II types were obtained from metadata supplied by the sample provider rather than from assay-based typing. Deeply sampled blood TCRbeta repertoires from subjects exposed to, actively infected with, or recovered from COVID-19 were included in the dataset.

Participants in the prospective study were aged roughly 18 to 100 years, lived in over 20 United States geographic areas, and enrolled through a virtual design. Cohort assignment in the prospective study relied on participant-reported clinical history from a screening survey and a study questionnaire. For ImmuneRACE Cohort 3, a participant was defined as recovered based on two consecutive negative NP/OP PCR tests, clearance by a healthcare professional, or resolution of symptoms. Each participant in the prospective study had whole blood, serum and a nasopharyngeal or oropharyngeal swab collected by mobile phlebotomists. Additional blood draws and questionnaires over a 2-month period could optionally be provided by prospective study participants. Before DNA extraction, blood samples from the prospective study were shipped at room temperature or frozen. A remark on this clone: This receptor's antigen is unknown. The input lacks base qualities; no much larger clone sits a single base away.

The paper as a whole reports these results and caveats: Clinical and demographic metadata were provided uncurated, with the amount varying by source and participant.

TCRbeta CDR3 regions were amplified from genomic DNA by means of the immunoSEQ Assay, a bias-controlled multiplex PCR. The original methods were these. The number of nucleated cells in each sample was estimated from the amplification of reference gene primers within the assay. Sequence reads were collapsed and filtered to measure the absolute abundance of every unique TCRbeta CDR3 rearrangement. For each sample, productive Simpson clonality was calculated by taking the square root of Simpson's diversity index across productive rearrangements. This immuneACCESS table, as held by TCRdb, lists in-frame sequences with V and J called but not all clones. Of the missing ones, under half trace to an unresolved V gene in checked studies; the others have no known cause. That table furnishes V, J and clone size, whereas the DNA furnished D and trimming. This sample comprises 130,000 to 150,000 clones, roughly 83% of them detected only once. In total, the top ten clones hold more than 8.5% of the sample.

Trimming accounts for 5 bases at V and 1 base at J, while the number of junction bases matched to no gene is 6. Taken from the germline V gene, the CDR1 and CDR2 loops are SGHTA and FQGTGA. Inclusive of the bounding cysteine and phenylalanine, the CDR3 is 15 residues long. The kept DNA is CDR3 alone, 45 bases in frame from the first base. The sequenced sample was PBMCs or T cells enriched from blood (not recorded which). The rearrangement joined TRBV7-3 to TRBJ2-5; 8 nucleotides in the junction match TRBD2. The receptor was isolated from a man aged 45 to 65 who had recovered from COVID-19. The CDR3 is CASSPQRGPQETQYF. The nucleotides are TGTGCCAGCAGCCCACAGCGGGGGCCCCAAGAGACCCAGTACTTC.